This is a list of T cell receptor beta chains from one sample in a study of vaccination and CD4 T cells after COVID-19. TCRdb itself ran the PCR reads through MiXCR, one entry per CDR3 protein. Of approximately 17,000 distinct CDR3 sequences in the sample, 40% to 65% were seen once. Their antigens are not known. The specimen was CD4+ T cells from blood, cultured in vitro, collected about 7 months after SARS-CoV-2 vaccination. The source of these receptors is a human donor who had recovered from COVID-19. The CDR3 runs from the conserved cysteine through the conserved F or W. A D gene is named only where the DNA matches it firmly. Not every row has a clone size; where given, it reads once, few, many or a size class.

cdr3_nt: TGTGCCAGCAGATATTCCACAGGGAGTGACACTGAAGCTTTCTTT
cdr3_aa: CASRYSTGSDTEAFF
d_call: -
j_call: TRBJ1-1
v_call: TRBV7-2
clone_size: -

cdr3_nt: TGTGCCAGCAGCCGAACCGGTCGAGAGACCCAGTACTTC
cdr3_aa: CASSRTGRETQYF
d_call: -
j_call: TRBJ2-5
v_call: TRBV7-3
clone_size: medium-sized

cdr3_nt: TGCAGTGCTAGAGTTCCAGGGGGACAGGGGTATGGCTACACCTTC
cdr3_aa: CSARVPGGQGYGYTF
d_call: TRBD1
j_call: TRBJ1-2
v_call: TRBV20-1
clone_size: once

cdr3_nt: TGTGCCAGCAGCTTATATTCGGGAGGAAACAATGAGCAGTTCTTC
cdr3_aa: CASSLYSGGNNEQFF
d_call: TRBD2
j_call: TRBJ2-1
v_call: TRBV7-9
clone_size: -

cdr3_nt: TGTGCCAGCAGCTTGGCCCCCCGGGATACGCAGTATTTT
cdr3_aa: CASSLAPRDTQYF
d_call: -
j_call: TRBJ2-3
v_call: TRBV7-2
clone_size: -

cdr3_nt: TGTGCCAGCAGCTTCCGGGCCATGAACACTGAAGCTTTCTTT
cdr3_aa: CASSFRAMNTEAFF
d_call: -
j_call: TRBJ1-1
v_call: TRBV11-3
clone_size: once

cdr3_nt: TGTGCCAGCAGTGAAGATAGGGTGCTTTCACCCCTCCACTTT
cdr3_aa: CASSEDRVLSPLHF
d_call: -
j_call: TRBJ1-6
v_call: TRBV6-1
clone_size: few

cdr3_nt: TGTGCCAGCAGCTTAGTCCCTCAACGGGCGGAGACCCAGTACTTC
cdr3_aa: CASSLVPQRAETQYF
d_call: -
j_call: TRBJ2-5
v_call: TRBV7-2
clone_size: -

cdr3_nt: TGTGCCAGCAGCTTATTTGCGGAGGGGGGAGATACGCAGTATTTT
cdr3_aa: CASSLFAEGGDTQYF
d_call: -
j_call: TRBJ2-3
v_call: TRBV7-3
clone_size: few

cdr3_nt: TGCAGTGCTAGTTCCCTCTTCGGGACCGTCTATGGCTACACCTTC
cdr3_aa: CSASSLFGTVYGYTF
d_call: -
j_call: TRBJ1-2
v_call: TRBV20-1
clone_size: once

cdr3_nt: TGTGCCAGCACCCAGACCCCTGCTGGTCAAGAGACCCAGTACTTC
cdr3_aa: CASTQTPAGQETQYF
d_call: -
j_call: TRBJ2-5
v_call: TRBV6-1
clone_size: -

cdr3_nt: TGCAGTGCTAGGGACAGCTCGGGCACCGGGGAGCTGTTTTTT
cdr3_aa: CSARDSSGTGELFF
d_call: -
j_call: TRBJ2-2
v_call: TRBV20-1
clone_size: -

cdr3_nt: TGTGCCAGCAGCTTCAGCTCGGGGGGGTCGGTCACTGAAGCTTTCTTT
cdr3_aa: CASSFSSGGSVTEAFF
d_call: -
j_call: TRBJ1-1
v_call: TRBV7-9
clone_size: -

cdr3_nt: TGTGCCACCAGCAGGGACCCTATAGACAATGAGCAGTTCTTC
cdr3_aa: CATSRDPIDNEQFF
d_call: -
j_call: TRBJ2-1
v_call: TRBV15
clone_size: -

cdr3_nt: TGTGCCAGCAGCTTCTCAATCAGCGGGAGCCCTTACAATGAGCAGTTCTTC
cdr3_aa: CASSFSISGSPYNEQFF
d_call: TRBD2
j_call: TRBJ2-1
v_call: TRBV7-9
clone_size: once

cdr3_nt: TGTGCCACCAGCCCACGATGGGATACGCAGTATTTT
cdr3_aa: CATSPRWDTQYF
d_call: -
j_call: TRBJ2-3
v_call: TRBV15
clone_size: few

cdr3_nt: TGCGCCAGCAGCGAGGACCCAAGCAATCAGCCCCAGCATTTT
cdr3_aa: CASSEDPSNQPQHF
d_call: -
j_call: TRBJ1-5
v_call: TRBV5-1
clone_size: -

cdr3_nt: TGCAGTGCTAAGGATAGGGTGACCCAGTACTTC
cdr3_aa: CSAKDRVTQYF
d_call: -
j_call: TRBJ2-5
v_call: TRBV20-1
clone_size: -

cdr3_nt: TGTGCCAGCAGTTCGGAGGGTGGCAATCAGCCCCAGCATTTT
cdr3_aa: CASSSEGGNQPQHF
d_call: -
j_call: TRBJ1-5
v_call: TRBV6-5
clone_size: once

cdr3_nt: TGCAGTGCTAGAGATCAGAGGGGGCTCGATGGCTACACCTTC
cdr3_aa: CSARDQRGLDGYTF
d_call: TRBD1
j_call: TRBJ1-2
v_call: TRBV20-1
clone_size: few

cdr3_nt: TGTGCCAGCAGTGAAATCGCTCTCGGGGTTAGCAATCAGCCCCAGCATTTT
cdr3_aa: CASSEIALGVSNQPQHF
d_call: -
j_call: TRBJ1-5
v_call: TRBV6-1
clone_size: -

cdr3_nt: TGCGCCAGCAGCCAAGGAGAGGGACTAGCGGGAAAAGAGCAGTTCTTC
cdr3_aa: CASSQGEGLAGKEQFF
d_call: TRBD2
j_call: TRBJ2-1
v_call: TRBV4-3
clone_size: -

cdr3_nt: TGTGCCAGCAGCCGAAACAGGGGAGATACGCAGTATTTT
cdr3_aa: CASSRNRGDTQYF
d_call: TRBD1
j_call: TRBJ2-3
v_call: TRBV6-1
clone_size: -

cdr3_nt: TGTGCCAGCAGCTTAGCGATAGGGACGTTCAACGAGCAGTACTTC
cdr3_aa: CASSLAIGTFNEQYF
d_call: -
j_call: TRBJ2-7
v_call: TRBV7-6
clone_size: -

cdr3_nt: TGTGCCAGCAGCTTAGTACTAGCGGGGGCAGATACGCAGTATTTT
cdr3_aa: CASSLVLAGADTQYF
d_call: TRBD2
j_call: TRBJ2-3
v_call: TRBV7-9
clone_size: -

cdr3_nt: TGTGCCAGCAGCCGACGTAGCGGGAGCACAGATACGCAGTATTTT
cdr3_aa: CASSRRSGSTDTQYF
d_call: TRBD2
j_call: TRBJ2-3
v_call: TRBV11-3
clone_size: few

cdr3_nt: TGTGCCGGCAGAAGGTGGGCAGAACAAGAGACCCAGTACTTC
cdr3_aa: CAGRRWAEQETQYF
d_call: -
j_call: TRBJ2-5
v_call: TRBV6-1
clone_size: -

cdr3_nt: TGTGCCACCAGACAGGGAGGGATCTACAATGAGCAGTTCTTC
cdr3_aa: CATRQGGIYNEQFF
d_call: -
j_call: TRBJ2-1
v_call: TRBV5-4
clone_size: -

cdr3_nt: TGCAGTGCTAGAGAGGTGTGGGAAGTCGATACGCAGTATTTT
cdr3_aa: CSAREVWEVDTQYF
d_call: -
j_call: TRBJ2-3
v_call: TRBV20-1
clone_size: -

cdr3_nt: TGCAGTGCTACCCTCGGGACAGGGAACTATGGCTACACCTTC
cdr3_aa: CSATLGTGNYGYTF
d_call: TRBD1
j_call: TRBJ1-2
v_call: TRBV20-1
clone_size: -

cdr3_nt: TGTGCCAGTAAGGTGGCAAGCACAGATACGCAGTATTTT
cdr3_aa: CASKVASTDTQYF
d_call: -
j_call: TRBJ2-3
v_call: TRBV7-9
clone_size: -

cdr3_nt: TGTGCCAGTAGCGATCAGGCGACCTCCTACGAGCAGTACTTC
cdr3_aa: CASSDQATSYEQYF
d_call: -
j_call: TRBJ2-7
v_call: TRBV19
clone_size: once

cdr3_nt: TGTGCCAGCAGTCCACGACAGGGAGCCTACGAGCAGTACTTC
cdr3_aa: CASSPRQGAYEQYF
d_call: TRBD1
j_call: TRBJ2-7
v_call: TRBV7-2
clone_size: -

cdr3_nt: TGTGCCAGCAGCTTGGCATCATCGGGCAGGAGGAATCAAGAGACCCAGTACTTC
cdr3_aa: CASSLASSGRRNQETQYF
d_call: -
j_call: TRBJ2-5
v_call: TRBV7-9
clone_size: -

cdr3_nt: TGCGCCAGCAGTCCGGGGACGGGGGGATCACGGTCCTACGAGCAGTACTTC
cdr3_aa: CASSPGTGGSRSYEQYF
d_call: TRBD2
j_call: TRBJ2-7
v_call: TRBV23-1
clone_size: -

cdr3_nt: TGTGCCAGCAGCTTAACCGCCCCTTCAGTTAACACTGAAGCTTTCTTT
cdr3_aa: CASSLTAPSVNTEAFF
d_call: -
j_call: TRBJ1-1
v_call: TRBV7-3
clone_size: -

cdr3_nt: TGTGCCAGCAGCTTGGCCGGGACAGGGTCCTCCTACGAGCAGTACTTC
cdr3_aa: CASSLAGTGSSYEQYF
d_call: TRBD1
j_call: TRBJ2-7
v_call: TRBV5-6
clone_size: -

cdr3_nt: TGTGCCAGCAGGAACGACAGGGAAGGCTACACCTTC
cdr3_aa: CASRNDREGYTF
d_call: TRBD1
j_call: TRBJ1-2
v_call: TRBV2
clone_size: few

cdr3_nt: TGCAGTGCTAGAGATCGGAGGAGGGGGCAGTACACTGAAGCTTTCTTT
cdr3_aa: CSARDRRRGQYTEAFF
d_call: TRBD1
j_call: TRBJ1-1
v_call: TRBV20-1
clone_size: -

cdr3_nt: TGCAGTGCTAGAGATAGTGGGACAGATAATCAGCCCCAGCATTTT
cdr3_aa: CSARDSGTDNQPQHF
d_call: TRBD1
j_call: TRBJ1-5
v_call: TRBV20-1
clone_size: -

cdr3_nt: TGCAGTGCTAGTCGTCCCGGGACAGGGCTCGAGCAGTACTTC
cdr3_aa: CSASRPGTGLEQYF
d_call: TRBD1
j_call: TRBJ2-7
v_call: TRBV20-1
clone_size: -

cdr3_nt: TGTGCCAGCAGCTTGGGGGGTTATGGCCAGGGGGTGAACACTGAAGCTTTCTTT
cdr3_aa: CASSLGGYGQGVNTEAFF
d_call: TRBD1
j_call: TRBJ1-1
v_call: TRBV11-3
clone_size: -

cdr3_nt: TGCAGCTTCTGGACGGAAGAGACCCAGTACTTC
cdr3_aa: CSFWTEETQYF
d_call: -
j_call: TRBJ2-5
v_call: TRBV20-1
clone_size: few

cdr3_nt: TGCAGTGCTAGTTTGCCTAGCGGGAGGGCGGGGAATGAGCAGTTCTTC
cdr3_aa: CSASLPSGRAGNEQFF
d_call: TRBD2
j_call: TRBJ2-1
v_call: TRBV20-1
clone_size: once

cdr3_nt: TGCAGTGCTAGACTGGGGGGAGGGGGCCTTCAGCCCCAGCATTTT
cdr3_aa: CSARLGGGGLQPQHF
d_call: TRBD1
j_call: TRBJ1-5
v_call: TRBV20-1
clone_size: few

cdr3_nt: TGTGCCAGTACCACGGACCCTCCCTTCTATGGCTACACCTTC
cdr3_aa: CASTTDPPFYGYTF
d_call: -
j_call: TRBJ1-2
v_call: TRBV19
clone_size: -

cdr3_nt: TGTGCCAGCAGCTTAGGGTTAGTGCCAGATACGCAGTATTTT
cdr3_aa: CASSLGLVPDTQYF
d_call: -
j_call: TRBJ2-3
v_call: TRBV7-2
clone_size: -

cdr3_nt: TGTGCCAGCAGCCCAACGGGACGGAGTCTAGAGACCCAGTACTTC
cdr3_aa: CASSPTGRSLETQYF
d_call: -
j_call: TRBJ2-5
v_call: TRBV7-3
clone_size: once

cdr3_nt: TGTGCCAGCAGCTTGGGGACTAGCGGCCAAGAGACCCAGTACTTC
cdr3_aa: CASSLGTSGQETQYF
d_call: TRBD2
j_call: TRBJ2-5
v_call: TRBV7-9
clone_size: -

cdr3_nt: TGCAGTGCTAGACCAGGGGGTGGCAATCAGCCCCAGCATTTT
cdr3_aa: CSARPGGGNQPQHF
d_call: TRBD1
j_call: TRBJ1-5
v_call: TRBV20-1
clone_size: -

cdr3_nt: TGCAGTGCTACAACTAGCGGGAGCCCAGATACGCAGTATTTT
cdr3_aa: CSATTSGSPDTQYF
d_call: TRBD2
j_call: TRBJ2-3
v_call: TRBV20-1
clone_size: few

cdr3_nt: TGCAGTGCTAGAGGGGGAACGATGTCCGAAGCTTTCTTT
cdr3_aa: CSARGGTMSEAFF
d_call: -
j_call: TRBJ1-1
v_call: TRBV20-1
clone_size: few

cdr3_nt: TGTGCCAGCAGCTTACTCGGGGGTAGCGGGAGCTACGAGCAGTACTTC
cdr3_aa: CASSLLGGSGSYEQYF
d_call: TRBD2
j_call: TRBJ2-7
v_call: TRBV7-8
clone_size: -